The present TCR beta chain was sequenced within a study of identical twins. As regards this clonotype: Its antigen is currently unknown.

Looked up from germline, CDR1 is SNHLY and CDR2 is FYNNEI. V was trimmed by 5 bases and J by 4 bases, leaving 8 bases between them. The CDR3 has 12 amino acids. Carrying unique molecular identifiers, the cDNA also gained a universal primer site through template switching. Using its own MiXCR run on the 5' RACE reads, TCRdb lists one record per CDR3 protein. The table includes around 530,000 distinct CDR3 sequences, about 16% detected once. Study results and caveats: Twins showed weaker excess sharing in their beta out-of-frame sequences.

This same sample was also taken into another study, of yellow fever vaccine responses in identical twins.

Sequencing input: CD4+ T cells sorted from blood. The sequence derives from a woman younger than 35 in good health. The chain combines TRBV2 with TRBJ1-1; D perhaps matches TRBD1 (5 bases). DNA for the CDR3: TGTGCCAGCAGTTCAGGGACCACTGAAGCTTTCTTT. It codes for CASSSGTTEAFF.